Following are 4 T cell receptor beta chains from one sample sequenced in a study of T cells in women clearing cervical HPV infection. Data came from immunoSEQ multiplex PCR; TCRdb stores just in-frame clones and leaves some out. The sample shows about 48,000 clones, and around 1.5% sits with its ten largest clones. Sequencing input: blood buffy coat. Receptors originate from a woman aged 18-70 years with a cervical HPV16 infection that either progressed to CIN3+ or cleared (not recorded which).

To note about this clone: The read stops 3 residues short of the end of the CDR3; the missing end is completed from the germline J gene. The chain carries TRBV20-1 and TRBJ2-1; 10 positions agree with TRBD2. V dropped 1 base and J dropped 8; count of bases not matched to a gene: 5. Looked up from germline, CDR1 is DFQATT and CDR2 is SNEGSKA (reference sequence). The CDR3 runs to 14 residues. CDR3 bases read: TGCAGTGCTAGAGTCCTAGCGGGAGTTGATGAG. It yields the protein CSARVLAGVDE. In full, the CDR3 reads CSARVLAGVDEQFF.

Points on this clone: The read ends 3 residues shy of where the CDR3 ends; the end is completed using the germline J gene. The V call is TRBV24-1, the J call TRBJ2-3, with 9 positions matching TRBD1. This CDR3 region has 15 residues. V trimming: 4 bases; J trimming: 4 bases; junction bases outside the gene matches: 5. Germline CDR1 is KGHDR and CDR2 is SFDVKD. The CDR3 spells CATSEYTGGSDTQYF. Incomplete CDR3 DNA: TGTGCCACCAGTGAATATACAGGGGGCTCAGATACG.

CDR3 protein: CASSYQGPRSLGELFF. CDR3 DNA, as far as it was read: TGTGCCAGCAGTTACCAGGGGCCGAGGTCCCTCGGGGAG. The genes are TRBV6-2 or TRBV6-3 and TRBJ2-2, with D maybe TRBD1 (6 bases). The missing CDR3 end, 3 residues past where the read stops, is filled in from the germline J gene. Per germline, CDR1 MNHEY and CDR2 SVGEGT. V lost 2 bases and J lost 7, with 17 bases in between. CDR3 length equals 16 residues.

Notes on this clone: The sequenced fragment ends 3 residues before the CDR3 boundary, so the rest is inferred from the germline J gene. This chain connects TRBV14 to TRBJ1-2; 8 bases match TRBD1. Germline CDR1 SGHDN, CDR2 FVKESK. Germline trimming cut 1 base from V and 7 bases from J; bases unmatched to any gene: 8. The CDR3 has 15 residues. CDR3 protein: CASSQVVAGGAGYTF. The CDR3 bases that were read are TGTGCCAGCAGCCAAGTTGTGGCAGGGGGCGCTGGC.